The rows below give T cell receptor beta chains drawn from one sample of a study of T cells in Graves' hyperthyroidism and ophthalmopathy. One entry per CDR3 protein results from TCRdb running MiXCR on the multiplex PCR reads. The table records approximately 100,000 distinct CDR3 sequences, around 37% of them present only once. Sequencing was performed on peripheral blood or thyroid tissue (not recorded which). All receptors derive from a woman aged 30 to 39 with Graves' hyperthyroidism. CDR3s include the opening cysteine and the closing phenylalanine or tryptophan. A D gene is named only where the DNA matches it firmly. Size values are once, few and many counts, or a class for expanded clones, and some rows have none.

CDR3aa: CASSQPRRGTCNGYTF; CDR3nt: TGCGCCAGCAGCCAACCGCGACGGGGGACATGCAATGGCTACACCTTC; v_gene: TRBV4-1; j_gene: TRBJ1-2; abundance: NA; d_gene: NA
CDR3aa: CASSKGTSGRASYEQYF; CDR3nt: TGCGCCAGCAGCAAAGGGACTAGCGGGAGGGCATCCTACGAGCAGTACTTC; v_gene: TRBV5-1; j_gene: TRBJ2-7; abundance: many; d_gene: TRBD2
CDR3aa: CASSLESGSKAFF; CDR3nt: TGTGCCAGCAGCTTAGAGTCAGGGAGTAAAGCTTTCTTT; v_gene: TRBV7-9; j_gene: TRBJ1-1; abundance: many; d_gene: NA
CDR3aa: CASSRTSTGSGNSVYF; CDR3nt: TGTGCCAGCAGCCGAACCTCGACAGGGAGCGGAAACAGCGTATATTTT; v_gene: TRBV7-9; j_gene: TRBJ1-3; abundance: NA; d_gene: TRBD1
CDR3aa: CASIGGGEQYF; CDR3nt: TGTGCCAGCATCGGAGGGGGCGAGCAGTACTTC; v_gene: TRBV2; j_gene: TRBJ2-7; abundance: many; d_gene: NA
CDR3aa: CASSFQGWSNQPQHF; CDR3nt: TGTGCCAGCAGCTTTCAGGGTTGGAGCAATCAGCCCCAGCATTTT; v_gene: TRBV5-6; j_gene: TRBJ1-5; abundance: many; d_gene: NA
CDR3aa: CATSGARRNTEAFF; CDR3nt: TGTGCCACCAGCGGAGCTCGACGGAACACTGAGGCTTTCTTT; v_gene: TRBV15; j_gene: TRBJ1-1; abundance: NA; d_gene: NA
CDR3aa: CAHRQGVYSNQPQHF; CDR3nt: TGTGCTCATCGGCAGGGTGTGTATAGCAATCAGCCCCAGCATTTT; v_gene: TRBV9; j_gene: TRBJ1-5; abundance: NA; d_gene: NA
CDR3aa: CASSDPRTGRRSPLRF; CDR3nt: TGTGCCAGCAGTGATCCCAGGACAGGAAGGCGGTCACCCCTCCGCTTT; v_gene: TRBV2; j_gene: TRBJ1-6; abundance: many; d_gene: TRBD1
CDR3aa: CSASLWVLVGGETQYF; CDR3nt: TGCAGTGCTAGTTTATGGGTCCTCGTGGGCGGCGAGACCCAGTACTTC; v_gene: TRBV20-1; j_gene: TRBJ2-5; abundance: NA; d_gene: NA
CDR3aa: CASSAEGPSETRYF; CDR3nt: TGTGCCAGCAGTGCAGAGGGCCCTTCAGAAACCCGGTACTTC; v_gene: TRBV2; j_gene: TRBJ2-5; abundance: NA; d_gene: NA
CDR3aa: CASSLGSGDGYTF; CDR3nt: TGTGCCAGCAGTTTAGGGTCAGGAGATGGCTACACCTTC; v_gene: TRBV12-3/TRBV12-4; j_gene: TRBJ1-2; abundance: many; d_gene: NA
CDR3aa: CASSEVGGDQPQHF; CDR3nt: TGTGCCAGCAGTGAAGTAGGGGGTGATCAGCCCCAGCATTTT; v_gene: TRBV2; j_gene: TRBJ1-5; abundance: many; d_gene: NA
CDR3aa: CASHRGPVLGRNYEQYF; CDR3nt: TGCGCCAGCCACCGGGGGCCCGTCTTGGGGAGGAACTACGAGCAGTACTTC; v_gene: TRBV5-1; j_gene: TRBJ2-7; abundance: many; d_gene: NA
CDR3aa: CSASHPTVQETQYF; CDR3nt: TGCAGTGCTAGCCACCCGACTGTACAAGAGACCCAGTACTTC; v_gene: TRBV20-1; j_gene: TRBJ2-5; abundance: NA; d_gene: NA
CDR3aa: CASSLTGSPLAMNPDTQYF; CDR3nt: TGTGCCAGCAGCTTAACAGGATCCCCCCTTGCGATGAACCCAGATACGCAGTATTTT; v_gene: TRBV7-8; j_gene: TRBJ2-3; abundance: NA; d_gene: NA
CDR3aa: CASGLGRNTEAFF; CDR3nt: TGTGCTAGTGGTTTGGGAAGGAACACTGAAGCTTTCTTT; v_gene: TRBV12-5; j_gene: TRBJ1-1; abundance: many; d_gene: NA
CDR3aa: CAISASSLVAGRRNSPLHF; CDR3nt: TGTGCCATCAGTGCCAGCAGCCTTGTGGCCGGAAGGCGTAATTCACCCCTCCACTTT; v_gene: TRBV10-3; j_gene: TRBJ1-6; abundance: NA; d_gene: NA
CDR3aa: CASSSISLPPYEQYF; CDR3nt: TGTGCCAGCAGTTCTATTAGTCTACCCCCCTACGAGCAGTACTTC; v_gene: TRBV6-5; j_gene: TRBJ2-7; abundance: many; d_gene: NA
CDR3aa: CASSTRDTHYEQYF; CDR3nt: TGTGCCAGCAGTACCCGGGACACCCACTACGAGCAGTACTTC; v_gene: TRBV6-5; j_gene: TRBJ2-7; abundance: many; d_gene: NA
CDR3aa: CASNPARVSGNTIYF; CDR3nt: TGTGCCAGCAACCCGGCCAGGGTTTCAGGAAACACCATATATTTT; v_gene: TRBV7-9; j_gene: TRBJ1-3; abundance: many; d_gene: NA
CDR3aa: CAISWDGNQPQHF; CDR3nt: TGTGCCATCAGTTGGGACGGGAATCAGCCCCAGCATTTT; v_gene: TRBV10-3; j_gene: TRBJ1-5; abundance: many; d_gene: NA
CDR3aa: CSAVPGLEETQYF; CDR3nt: TGCAGTGCCGTCCCGGGACTAGAGGAGACCCAGTACTTC; v_gene: TRBV20-1; j_gene: TRBJ2-5; abundance: many; d_gene: TRBD2
CDR3aa: CASSFPGQGNQPQHF; CDR3nt: TGTGCCAGCAGTTTTCCGGGACAGGGGAATCAGCCCCAGCATTTT; v_gene: TRBV12-5; j_gene: TRBJ1-5; abundance: few; d_gene: TRBD1
CDR3aa: CASSYGGDSPLHF; CDR3nt: TGTGCCAGCAGTTACGGGGGGGATTCACCCCTCCACTTT; v_gene: TRBV6-6; j_gene: TRBJ1-6; abundance: NA; d_gene: NA